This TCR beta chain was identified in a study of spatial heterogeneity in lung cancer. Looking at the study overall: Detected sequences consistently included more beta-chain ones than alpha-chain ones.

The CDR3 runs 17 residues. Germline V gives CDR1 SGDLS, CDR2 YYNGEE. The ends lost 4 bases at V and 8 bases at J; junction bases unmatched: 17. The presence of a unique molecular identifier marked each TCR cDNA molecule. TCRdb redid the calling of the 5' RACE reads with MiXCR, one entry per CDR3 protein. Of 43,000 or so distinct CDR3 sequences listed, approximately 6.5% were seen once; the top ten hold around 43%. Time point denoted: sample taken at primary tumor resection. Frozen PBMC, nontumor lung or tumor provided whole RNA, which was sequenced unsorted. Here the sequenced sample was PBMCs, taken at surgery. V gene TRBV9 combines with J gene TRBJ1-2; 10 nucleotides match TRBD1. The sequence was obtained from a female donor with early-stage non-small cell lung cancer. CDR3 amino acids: CASSSFPLLGTGEGYTF. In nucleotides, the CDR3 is TGTGCCAGCAGCTCTTTCCCGCTTTTAGGGACAGGGGAAGGCTACACCTTC.